This paragraph reports one T cell receptor (beta chain). The antigen remains unidentified. This sample is drawn from a study of cytomegalovirus exposure and HLA in healthy donors. Background on the study: An early release of data contained about 85 million unique TCRs, which came from HLA-typed donors. Study-wide findings and caveats: Researchers had no immune exposure information except CMV serostatus available.

CDR1 SGHNT and CDR2 YENEEA come from the germline V gene. This CDR3 is built from 14 residues. V was clipped by 3 bases and J by 4 bases, with 10 bases between them. Every donor was a healthy person donating bone marrow. Primers: 60 Vbeta forward and 13 Jbeta reverse. Generated by immunoSEQ multiplex PCR, the TCRdb table keeps only in-frame clones and is missing some. The sample shows some 150,000 clones, 60% to 80% of them seen only once. The sequence derives from a man aged 55 to 70 in good health and CMV-seronegative. Sequencing was done on a sample of PBMCs. V and J are TRBV11-3 and TRBJ2-1, with D possibly matching TRBD1 (6 bases). The CDR3 loop reads CASSFRGSYNEQFF. The CDR3 nucleotides read TGTGCCAGCAGCTTTAGGGGGTCTTACAATGAGCAGTTCTTC.